These T cell receptor beta chains were read from a single sample in a study of T cell responses to AZD1222 COVID-19 vaccine. Here immunoSEQ multiplex PCR was the method, and the copy in TCRdb shows in-frame clones only, minus some. The data show 150,000 to 200,000 clones, 80% to 95% seen once. The specimen comprised peripheral blood, sampled on day 0 of AZD1222 vaccination. Receptors originate from an adult in good health. The conserved cysteine and the conserved F or W are not part of the CDR3 here. Clone size is shown for a subset of rows, as once, few, many or a class of expanded clone.

TRBV2 . ASSMQGGSYQPQH
TRBV27 . ASSSPGLRAGSILTQY
TRBV19 . ASRANPGQGSSPLH
TRBV19 few ASSGDTDTQY
TRBV28 . ASSLETGSATQY
TRBV12-5 . ASGLVSPGQGASNQPQH
TRBV30 . AWMSRDTNEKLF
TRBV30 . AWRLTSGGTDTQY
TRBV20-1 . SASPPGTGATGELF
TRBV5-1 . ASRLSPEGGYT
TRBV19 once ASSPAVQIVKNIQY
TRBV11-1 . ASSLADRAHEQY
TRBV2 . ASSERGTTSITDTQY
TRBV9 . ASSVGQGLGSPLH
TRBV28 . ASSLSGAPYNEQF
TRBV19 . ASSISRETQY
TRBV29-1 . SVRQGASGDTQY
TRBV5-1 . ASSWGTGPYNEQF
TRBV18 . ASSRSGTPYEQY
TRBV28 . ASLLQGFNQPQH